This entry concerns a single T cell receptor beta chain. Antigen specificity is unknown. CDR1 is SGHTA, CDR2 FQGNSA, per germline. The CDR3 has 13 residues. V gave up 5 bases and J gave up 0 bases, with 7 bases separating them. This specimen comes from a study of lymphopenia after photon versus proton radiotherapy. Whole-study results and caveats: Photon-treated patients lost naive T cells and TCR diversity; proton-treated stayed stable.

Here immunoSEQ multiplex PCR was the method, and the copy in TCRdb shows in-frame clones only, minus some. This sample has some 30,000 clones; approximately 86% occur once, and the top ten carry 50%. This chain connects TRBV7-2 to TRBJ2-5, with TRBD2 as a possible D gene (5 bases). This receptor was identified in a woman aged 60 to 75 with cholangiocarcinoma. Some clones in this sample may be carry-over from other donors' samples. Sequencing was performed on peripheral blood, taken from a patient treated with proton-based radiotherapy. CDR3 bases: TGTGCCAGCAGCCGAGGGTACCAAGAGACCCAGTACTTC. Its translation is CASSRGYQETQYF.